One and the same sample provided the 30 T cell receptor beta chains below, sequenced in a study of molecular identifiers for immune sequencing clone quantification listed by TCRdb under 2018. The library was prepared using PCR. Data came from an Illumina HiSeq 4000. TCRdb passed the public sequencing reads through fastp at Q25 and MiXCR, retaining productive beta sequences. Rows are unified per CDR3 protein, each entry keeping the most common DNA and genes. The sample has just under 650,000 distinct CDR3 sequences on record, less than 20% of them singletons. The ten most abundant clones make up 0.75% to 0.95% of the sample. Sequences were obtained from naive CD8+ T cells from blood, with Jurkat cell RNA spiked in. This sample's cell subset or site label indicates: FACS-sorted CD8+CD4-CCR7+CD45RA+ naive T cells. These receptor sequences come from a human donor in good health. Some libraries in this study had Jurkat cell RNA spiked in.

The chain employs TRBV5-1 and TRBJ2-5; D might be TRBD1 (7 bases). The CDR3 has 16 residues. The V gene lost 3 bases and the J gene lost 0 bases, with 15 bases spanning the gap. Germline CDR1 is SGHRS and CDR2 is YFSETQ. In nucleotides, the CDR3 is TGCGCCAGCAGCTGGACAGGAGGGGCCTACCAAGAGACCCAGTACTTC. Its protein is CASSWTGGAYQETQYF.

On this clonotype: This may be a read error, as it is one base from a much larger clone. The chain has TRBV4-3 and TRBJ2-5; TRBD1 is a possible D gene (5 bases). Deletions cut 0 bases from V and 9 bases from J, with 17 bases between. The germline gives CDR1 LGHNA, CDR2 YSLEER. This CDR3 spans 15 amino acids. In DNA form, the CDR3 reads TGCGCCAGCAGCCAAGATAATGCAGGGTTTGAGGCCCAGTACTTC. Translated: CASSQDNAGFEAQYF.

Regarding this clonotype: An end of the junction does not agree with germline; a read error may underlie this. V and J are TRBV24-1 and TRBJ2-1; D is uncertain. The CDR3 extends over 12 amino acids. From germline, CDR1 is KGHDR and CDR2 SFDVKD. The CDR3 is CATSDGGGWQLF. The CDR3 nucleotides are TGTGCCACCAGTGACGGTGGTGGGTGGCAGCTCTTC.

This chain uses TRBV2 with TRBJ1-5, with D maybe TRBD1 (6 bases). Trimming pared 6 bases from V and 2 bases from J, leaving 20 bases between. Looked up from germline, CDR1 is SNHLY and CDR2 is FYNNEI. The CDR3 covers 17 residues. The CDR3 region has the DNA TGTGCCAGCAGCGTCCGGGACACGGTAGGTCGCAATCAGCCCCAGCATTTT. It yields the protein CASSVRDTVGRNQPQHF.

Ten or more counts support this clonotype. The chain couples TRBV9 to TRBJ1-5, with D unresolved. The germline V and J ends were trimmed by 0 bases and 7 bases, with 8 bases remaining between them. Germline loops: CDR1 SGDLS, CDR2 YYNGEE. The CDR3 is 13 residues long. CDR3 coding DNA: TGTGCCAGCAGCGTAGAAGTGTGGCAGCCCCAGCATTTT. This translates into CASSVEVWQPQHF.

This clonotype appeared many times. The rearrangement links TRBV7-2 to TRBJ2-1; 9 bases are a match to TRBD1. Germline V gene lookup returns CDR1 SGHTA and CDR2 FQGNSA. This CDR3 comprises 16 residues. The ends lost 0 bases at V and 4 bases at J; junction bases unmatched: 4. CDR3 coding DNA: TGTGCCAGCAGCTTAGCCCGGACAGGGGCATACAATGAGCAGTTCTTC. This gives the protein CASSLARTGAYNEQFF.

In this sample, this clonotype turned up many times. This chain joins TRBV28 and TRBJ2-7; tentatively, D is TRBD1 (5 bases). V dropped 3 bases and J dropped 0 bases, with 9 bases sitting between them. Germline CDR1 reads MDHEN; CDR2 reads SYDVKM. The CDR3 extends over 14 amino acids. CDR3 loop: CASSFLRDSYEQYF. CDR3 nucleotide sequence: TGTGCCAGCAGTTTCCTCAGGGACTCCTACGAGCAGTACTTC.

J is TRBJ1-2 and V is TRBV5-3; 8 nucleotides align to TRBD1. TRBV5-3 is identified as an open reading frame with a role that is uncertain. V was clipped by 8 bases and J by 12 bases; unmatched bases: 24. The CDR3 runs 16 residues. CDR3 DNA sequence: TGTGCCAGCGGCACCGGGACAGGATCCTCTATTTTGGGCCACACCTTC. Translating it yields CASGTGTGSSILGHTF.

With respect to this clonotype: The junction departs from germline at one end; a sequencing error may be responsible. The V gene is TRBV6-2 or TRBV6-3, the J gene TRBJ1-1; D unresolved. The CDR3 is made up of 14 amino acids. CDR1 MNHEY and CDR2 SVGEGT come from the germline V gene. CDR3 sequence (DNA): TGTGCCGGCAGTTACCCGAACAGACTAGTTGAAGCTTTCTTT. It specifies CAGSYPNRLVEAFF.

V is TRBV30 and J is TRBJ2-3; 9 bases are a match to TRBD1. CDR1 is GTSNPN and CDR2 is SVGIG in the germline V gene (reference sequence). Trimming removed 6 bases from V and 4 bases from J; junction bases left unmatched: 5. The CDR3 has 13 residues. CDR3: CACWDRAADTQYF. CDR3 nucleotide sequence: TGTGCCTGTTGGGACAGGGCCGCAGATACGCAGTATTTT.

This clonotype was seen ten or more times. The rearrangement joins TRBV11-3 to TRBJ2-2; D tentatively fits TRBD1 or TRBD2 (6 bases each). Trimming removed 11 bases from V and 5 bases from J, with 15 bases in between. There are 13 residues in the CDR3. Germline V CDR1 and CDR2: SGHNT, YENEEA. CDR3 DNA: TGTGCCTTCGTTCCGGGGGCGACCGGGGAGCTGTTTTTT. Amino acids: CAFVPGATGELFF. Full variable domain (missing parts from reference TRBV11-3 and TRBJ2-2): EAGVVQSPRYKIIEKKQPVAFWCNPISGHNTLYWYLQNLGQGPELLIRYENEEAVDDSQLPKDRFSAERLKGVDSTLKIQPAELGDSAVYLCAFVPGATGELFFGEGSRLTVL.

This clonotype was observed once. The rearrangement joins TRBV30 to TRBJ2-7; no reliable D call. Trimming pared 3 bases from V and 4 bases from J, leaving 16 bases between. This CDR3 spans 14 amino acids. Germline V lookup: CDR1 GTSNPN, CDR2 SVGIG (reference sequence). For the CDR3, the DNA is TGTGCCTGGAGCAACGGGCTCTTGGGATACGAGCAGTACTTC. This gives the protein CAWSNGLLGYEQYF.

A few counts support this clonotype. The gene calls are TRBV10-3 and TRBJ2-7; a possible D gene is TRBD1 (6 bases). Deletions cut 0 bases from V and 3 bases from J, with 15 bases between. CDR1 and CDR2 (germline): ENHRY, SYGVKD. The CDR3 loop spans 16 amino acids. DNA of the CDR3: TGTGCCATCAGTGAGTCGACAGTCCTAGGGGGCTACGAGCAGTACTTC. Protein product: CAISESTVLGGYEQYF.

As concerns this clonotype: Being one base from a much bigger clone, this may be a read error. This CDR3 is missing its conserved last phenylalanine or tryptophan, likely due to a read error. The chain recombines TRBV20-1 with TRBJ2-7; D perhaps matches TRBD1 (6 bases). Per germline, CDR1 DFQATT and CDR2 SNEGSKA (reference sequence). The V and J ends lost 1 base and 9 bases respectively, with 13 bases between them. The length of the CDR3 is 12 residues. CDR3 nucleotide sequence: TGCAGTGCTAGAGCACAGGGCACCGGGCAGTACCTC. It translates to CSARAQGTGQYL.

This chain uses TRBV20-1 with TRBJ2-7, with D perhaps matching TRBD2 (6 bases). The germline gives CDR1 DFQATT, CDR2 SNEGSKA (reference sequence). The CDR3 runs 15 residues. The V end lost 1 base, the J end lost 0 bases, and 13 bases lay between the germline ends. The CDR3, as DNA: TGCAGTGCTAGAGGCCCCACGACTAGCTCCTACGAGCAGTACTTC. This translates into CSARGPTTSSYEQYF.

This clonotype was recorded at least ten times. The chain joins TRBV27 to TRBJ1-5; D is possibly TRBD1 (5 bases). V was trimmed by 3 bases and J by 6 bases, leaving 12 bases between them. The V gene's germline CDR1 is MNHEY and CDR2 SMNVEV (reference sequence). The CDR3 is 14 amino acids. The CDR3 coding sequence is TGTGCCAGCAGTTTGCAGGGACGTACTCAGCCCCAGCATTTT. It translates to CASSLQGRTQPQHF.

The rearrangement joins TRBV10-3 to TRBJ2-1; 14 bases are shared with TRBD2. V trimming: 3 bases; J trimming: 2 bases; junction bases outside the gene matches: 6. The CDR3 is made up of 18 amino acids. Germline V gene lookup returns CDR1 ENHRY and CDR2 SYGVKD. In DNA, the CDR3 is TGTGCCATCAGTGAACCGGGACTAGCGGGAGTAACCTACAATGAGCAGTTCTTC. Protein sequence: CAISEPGLAGVTYNEQFF.

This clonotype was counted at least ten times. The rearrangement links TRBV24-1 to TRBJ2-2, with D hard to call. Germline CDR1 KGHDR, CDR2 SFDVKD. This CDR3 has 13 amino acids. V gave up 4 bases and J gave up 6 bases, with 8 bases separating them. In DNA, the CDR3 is TGTGCCACCAGTGACGGAGTCGCCGGGGAGCTGTTTTTT. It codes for CATSDGVAGELFF.

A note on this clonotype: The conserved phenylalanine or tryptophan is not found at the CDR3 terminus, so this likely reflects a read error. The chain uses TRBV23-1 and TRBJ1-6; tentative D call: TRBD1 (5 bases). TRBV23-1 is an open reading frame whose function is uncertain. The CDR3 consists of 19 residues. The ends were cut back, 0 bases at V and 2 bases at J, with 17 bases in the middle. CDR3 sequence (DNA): TGCGCCAGCAGTCAATCAAACGGCACGAGGGGAGCCTATAATTCACCCCTCCACTCT. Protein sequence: CASSQSNGTRGAYNSPLHS.

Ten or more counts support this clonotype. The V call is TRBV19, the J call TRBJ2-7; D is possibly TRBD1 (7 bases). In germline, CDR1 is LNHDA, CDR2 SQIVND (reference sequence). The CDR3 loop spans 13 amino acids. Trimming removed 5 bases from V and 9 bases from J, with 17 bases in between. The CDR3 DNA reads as TGTGCCAGTAGTCCGACGCCAGGGGGAGGGCAGTACTTC. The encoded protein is CASSPTPGGGQYF.

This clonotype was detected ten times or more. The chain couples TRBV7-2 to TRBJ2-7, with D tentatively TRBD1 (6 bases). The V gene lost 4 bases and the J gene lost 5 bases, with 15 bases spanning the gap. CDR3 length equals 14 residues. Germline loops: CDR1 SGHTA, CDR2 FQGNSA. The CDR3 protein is CASSSYSTGHEQYF. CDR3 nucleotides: TGTGCCAGCAGCTCTTACTCGACAGGCCACGAGCAGTACTTC.

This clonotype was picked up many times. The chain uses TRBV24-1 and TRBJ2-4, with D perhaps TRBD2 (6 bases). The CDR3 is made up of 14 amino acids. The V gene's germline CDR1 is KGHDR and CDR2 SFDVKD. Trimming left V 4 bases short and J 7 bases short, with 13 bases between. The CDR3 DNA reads TGTGCCACCAGTGAGCCGGGACTCGGTAACATTCAGTACTTC. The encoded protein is CATSEPGLGNIQYF.

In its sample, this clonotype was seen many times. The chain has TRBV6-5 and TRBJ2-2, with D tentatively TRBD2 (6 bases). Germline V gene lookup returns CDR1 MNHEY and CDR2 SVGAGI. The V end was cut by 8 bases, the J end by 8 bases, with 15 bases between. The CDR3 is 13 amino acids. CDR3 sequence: CASHDGGSGELFF. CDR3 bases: TGTGCCAGCCACGACGGGGGTTCTGGGGAGCTGTTTTTT.

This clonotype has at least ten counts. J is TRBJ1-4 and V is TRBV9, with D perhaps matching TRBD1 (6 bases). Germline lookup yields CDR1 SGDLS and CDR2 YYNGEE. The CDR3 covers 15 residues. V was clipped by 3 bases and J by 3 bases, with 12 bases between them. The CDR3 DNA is TGTGCCAGCAGCGAAACAGGGAGTTCTAATGAAAAACTGTTTTTT. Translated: CASSETGSSNEKLFF.

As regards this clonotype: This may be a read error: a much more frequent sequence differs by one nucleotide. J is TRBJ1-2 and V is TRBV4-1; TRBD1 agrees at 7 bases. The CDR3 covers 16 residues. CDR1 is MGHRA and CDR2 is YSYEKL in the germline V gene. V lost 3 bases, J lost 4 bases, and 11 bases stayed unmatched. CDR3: CASSQPPRQGLYGYTF. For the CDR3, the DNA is TGCGCCAGCAGCCAGCCACCGAGACAGGGACTCTATGGCTACACCTTC.

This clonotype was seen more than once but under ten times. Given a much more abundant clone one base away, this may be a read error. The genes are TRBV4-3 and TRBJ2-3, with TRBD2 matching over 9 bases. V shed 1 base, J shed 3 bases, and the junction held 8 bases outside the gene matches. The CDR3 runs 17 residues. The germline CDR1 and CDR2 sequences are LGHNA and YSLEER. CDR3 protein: CASSQGRAGGPTDTQYF. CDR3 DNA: TGCGCCAGCAGCCAAGGTCGAGCGGGAGGTCCGACAGATACGCAGTATTTT.

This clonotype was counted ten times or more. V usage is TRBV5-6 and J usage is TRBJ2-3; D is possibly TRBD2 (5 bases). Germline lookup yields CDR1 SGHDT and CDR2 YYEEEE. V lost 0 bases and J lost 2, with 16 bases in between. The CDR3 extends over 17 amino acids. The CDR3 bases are TGTGCCAGCAGCTTGGGACGGGAAATACCTTACACAGATACGCAGTATTTT. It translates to CASSLGREIPYTDTQYF.

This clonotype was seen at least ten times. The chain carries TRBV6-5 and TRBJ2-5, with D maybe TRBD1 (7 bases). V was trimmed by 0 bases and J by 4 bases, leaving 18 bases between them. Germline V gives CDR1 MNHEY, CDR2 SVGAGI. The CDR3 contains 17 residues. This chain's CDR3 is CASSYSSADREVETQYF. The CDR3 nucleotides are TGTGCCAGCAGTTACTCCTCTGCAGACAGGGAGGTAGAGACCCAGTACTTC.

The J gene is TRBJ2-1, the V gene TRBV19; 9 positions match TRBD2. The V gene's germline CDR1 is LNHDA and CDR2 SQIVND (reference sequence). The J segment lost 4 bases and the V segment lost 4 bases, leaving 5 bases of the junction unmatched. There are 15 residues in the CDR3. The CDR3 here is CASSNWREGYNEQFF. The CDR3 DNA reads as TGTGCCAGTAGTAACTGGCGGGAGGGGTACAATGAGCAGTTCTTC.

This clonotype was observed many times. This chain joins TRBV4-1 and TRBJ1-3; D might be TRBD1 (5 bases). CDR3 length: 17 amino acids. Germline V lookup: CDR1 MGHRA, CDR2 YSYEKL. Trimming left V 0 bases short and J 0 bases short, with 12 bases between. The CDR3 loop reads CASSQEGVTDSGNTIYF. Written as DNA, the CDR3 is TGCGCCAGCAGCCAAGAGGGGGTTACCGACTCTGGAAACACCATATATTTT.